This T cell receptor beta chain was obtained from a study of blood T cells in healthy people across ages. Germline lookup yields CDR1 SGHVS and CDR2 FQNEAQ. V dropped 5 bases and J dropped 4; count of bases not matched to a gene: 8. The CDR3 contains 16 residues. This clonotype has just a few counts. With a J-beta primer mix and a sample-barcoded 5' primer, a second PCR ran roughly 6 to 11 cycles. Every molecule of cDNA carried a tag from a template-switch adaptor with 12 random nucleotides. TCRdb re-derived calls from the 5' RACE reads in MiXCR, one entry per CDR3 protein. The sample holds more than 800,000 distinct CDR3 sequences, 45% seen once.

This chain connects TRBV7-8 to TRBJ2-7; 13 bases map to TRBD2. The clonotype comes from a woman aged 55-75 years in good health. Sequencing used blood. The CDR3 DNA is TGTGCCAGCAGCATGCGGACTAGCGGGAGTAAGTACGAGCAGTACTTC. It translates to CASSMRTSGSKYEQYF.